The T cell receptor beta chain under discussion was sequenced for a study of T cell responses to AZD1222 COVID-19 vaccine. Study-level points and caveats: At baseline, seropositivity was found in only a handful of AZD1222 recipients. Variant regions that are unmutated are reportedly the target of nearly half of spike-specific TCRs.

On this clone itself: The antigen is unknown.

This CDR3 has 16 amino acids. The V and J ends lost 0 bases and 5 bases, in that order; junction bases with no gene match: 6. Germline-derived CDR1 and CDR2 are SGHRS and YFSETQ. TCRdb's table, derived via immunoSEQ multiplex PCR, lists solely in-frame clones and lacks some. Among more than 120,000 clones, around 94% were seen once, and the ten largest hold roughly 10%. The chain has TRBV5-1 and TRBJ2-5; 11 bases fit TRBD2. The sample in question was peripheral blood, obtained 28 days after the second AZD1222 dose. This receptor was obtained from an adult who received the AZD1222 COVID-19 vaccine. CDR3 DNA sequence: TGCGCCAGCAGCTTGGTAGCGGGAGGGCCTCACGAGACCCAGTACTTC. Its translation: CASSLVAGGPHETQYF.